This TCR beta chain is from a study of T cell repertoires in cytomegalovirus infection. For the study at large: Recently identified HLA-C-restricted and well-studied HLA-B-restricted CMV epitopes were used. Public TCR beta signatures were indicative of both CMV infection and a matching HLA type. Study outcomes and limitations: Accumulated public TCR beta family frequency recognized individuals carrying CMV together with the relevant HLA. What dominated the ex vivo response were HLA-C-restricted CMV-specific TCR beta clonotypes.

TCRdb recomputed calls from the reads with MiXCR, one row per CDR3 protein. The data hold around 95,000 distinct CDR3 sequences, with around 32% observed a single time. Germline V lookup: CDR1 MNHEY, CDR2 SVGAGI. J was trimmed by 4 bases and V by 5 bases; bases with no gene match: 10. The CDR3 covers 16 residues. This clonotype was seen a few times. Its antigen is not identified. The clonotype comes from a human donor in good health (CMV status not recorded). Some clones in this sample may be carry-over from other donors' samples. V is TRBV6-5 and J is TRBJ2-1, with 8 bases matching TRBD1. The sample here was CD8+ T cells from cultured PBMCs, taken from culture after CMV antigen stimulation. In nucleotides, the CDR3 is TGTGCCAGCAGTAGACCCTCGGGACAGGATTACAATGAGCAGTTCTTC. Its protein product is CASSRPSGQDYNEQFF.